This passage covers 3 T cell receptor beta chains from one sample sequenced in a study of blood T cell repertoires in COVID-19. Clones were read by immunoSEQ multiplex PCR, and TCRdb kept only the in-frame ones, dropping some. The sample consists of about 15,000 clones, around 87% of them appearing once. Sequencing used peripheral blood. These receptors were collected from a man aged 45 to 65 with active COVID-19.

This clone is hyperexpanded. The same CDR3 can be traced to other DNA sequences in this sample. V gene TRBV20-1 combines with J gene TRBJ1-2, with no clear D. Germline V gene data show CDR1 as DFQATT and CDR2 as SNEGSKA (reference sequence). The CDR3 consists of 11 residues. Between the trimmed V and J ends, which lost 5 bases and 7 bases, there was a span of 11 bases. The chain's CDR3 is CSASSSSGYTF. CDR3 sequence (DNA): TGCAGTGCTTCCTCTAGCTCTGGCTACACCTTC.

The chain has TRBV4-3 and TRBJ2-5; 11 bases are a match to TRBD2. Germline V gene lookup returns CDR1 LGHNA and CDR2 YSLEER. With V trimmed by 0 bases and J by 4 bases, 4 bases remained unmatched. The CDR3 sequence is 16 residues long. The DNA of the CDR3 is TGCGCCAGCAGCCAAGAACTAGCGGGAGTAGGAGAGACCCAGTACTTC. The encoded protein is CASSQELAGVGETQYF.

The V and J genes are TRBV24-1 and TRBJ1-2; 8 bases are a match to TRBD1. This CDR3 region has 16 residues. J lost 8 bases, V lost 0 bases, and 10 bases had no gene match. Germline-derived CDR1 and CDR2 are KGHDR and SFDVKD. The CDR3 DNA reads as TGTGCCACCAGTGATTTGACTACGACAGGGGCAGAGGGCTACACCTTC. The encoded protein is CATSDLTTTGAEGYTF.